The rows below give T cell receptor beta chains drawn from one sample of a study of human thymus T cells. TCRdb's table, derived via immunoSEQ multiplex PCR, lists solely in-frame clones and lacks some. The table lists 60,000 to 75,000 clones, about 95% of them singletons. Sample: thymus tissue. Every receptor here comes from a girl younger than two with a congenital heart defect but otherwise immunologically healthy. Each CDR3 is given with its conserved first and last residue. The order of the fields is clone size, J gene, V gene, CDR3 protein. A clone size is listed for some rows: how often the clone was seen (once, few, many), or a class if it is expanded.

clone size: -
J gene: TRBJ2-3
V gene: TRBV27
CDR3 protein: CASSVEAPSTDTQYF

clone size: -
J gene: TRBJ2-1
V gene: TRBV7-2
CDR3 protein: CASSFIGTSLRYNEQFF

clone size: -
J gene: TRBJ1-4
V gene: TRBV7-9
CDR3 protein: CASSFLDSSVTNEKLFF

clone size: -
J gene: TRBJ2-1
V gene: TRBV21-1
CDR3 protein: CASSTGGLARCLGQFF

clone size: -
J gene: TRBJ1-5
V gene: TRBV4-1
CDR3 protein: CASSQHHISEPQHF

clone size: -
J gene: TRBJ2-7
V gene: TRBV6-1
CDR3 protein: CASSEVVSYEQYF

clone size: -
J gene: TRBJ1-2
V gene: TRBV11-2
CDR3 protein: CASSPKGGYTF

clone size: -
J gene: TRBJ2-5
V gene: TRBV27
CDR3 protein: CASRSGGGRETQYF

clone size: -
J gene: TRBJ1-2
V gene: TRBV28
CDR3 protein: CASSFPRTGAPYYGYTF

clone size: -
J gene: TRBJ2-7
V gene: TRBV5-6
CDR3 protein: CASSNNSYEQYF

clone size: -
J gene: TRBJ2-3
V gene: TRBV27
CDR3 protein: CAAGGREDTQYF

clone size: -
J gene: TRBJ2-3
V gene: TRBV5-4
CDR3 protein: CASSRGVSSSTDTQYF

clone size: -
J gene: TRBJ2-3
V gene: TRBV2
CDR3 protein: CASSKTTKGTDTQYF

clone size: -
J gene: TRBJ1-5
V gene: TRBV7-8
CDR3 protein: CASSLEVRRPLQWGILQPQHF

clone size: -
J gene: TRBJ2-6
V gene: TRBV11-3
CDR3 protein: CASSLGGTESGGANVLTF

clone size: -
J gene: TRBJ1-5
V gene: TRBV18
CDR3 protein: CASSPGGRLEPDNHQPQHF

clone size: few
J gene: TRBJ1-1
V gene: TRBV25-1
CDR3 protein: CASSGNTEAFF

clone size: -
J gene: TRBJ1-5
V gene: TRBV10-1
CDR3 protein: CASSPGGRPWPQHF

clone size: -
J gene: TRBJ2-5
V gene: TRBV7-2
CDR3 protein: CASSRDVASETQYF

clone size: -
J gene: TRBJ2-1
V gene: TRBV10-2
CDR3 protein: CAGTPEAANEQFF

clone size: -
J gene: TRBJ2-7
V gene: TRBV28
CDR3 protein: CASHCGGSYEQYF

clone size: -
J gene: TRBJ2-7
V gene: TRBV6-6
CDR3 protein: CASSYSKSAYEQYF

clone size: -
J gene: TRBJ1-1
V gene: TRBV11-3
CDR3 protein: CASSLDGGRQAFF

clone size: -
J gene: TRBJ2-3
V gene: TRBV25-1
CDR3 protein: CASLNSDTQYF

clone size: -
J gene: TRBJ2-7
V gene: TRBV11-2
CDR3 protein: CASSLPGTGGCEQYF

clone size: -
J gene: TRBJ2-1
V gene: TRBV29-1
CDR3 protein: CSVRSGSRGEQFF

clone size: -
J gene: TRBJ1-2
V gene: TRBV4-2
CDR3 protein: CASSPRTGNGGYTF

clone size: -
J gene: TRBJ1-3
V gene: TRBV18
CDR3 protein: CASSPPGMRGRLQNSGNTIYF

clone size: -
J gene: TRBJ2-2
V gene: TRBV4-3
CDR3 protein: CASSQPLGASVGELFF

clone size: -
J gene: TRBJ2-7
V gene: TRBV15
CDR3 protein: CATSRAPRAYRASRGFDEQYF

clone size: -
J gene: TRBJ1-4
V gene: TRBV14
CDR3 protein: CASSPEGTNEKLFF

clone size: -
J gene: TRBJ2-1
V gene: TRBV5-4
CDR3 protein: CASSLGGLQSSYNEQFF

clone size: -
J gene: TRBJ1-2
V gene: TRBV18
CDR3 protein: CASSPGAERTGPPYIQAYGYTF

clone size: -
J gene: TRBJ2-7
V gene: TRBV4-3
CDR3 protein: CASSQGTYLGSEQYF

clone size: -
J gene: TRBJ2-3
V gene: TRBV29-1
CDR3 protein: CSVARTSTDTQYF

clone size: -
J gene: TRBJ2-5
V gene: TRBV7-2
CDR3 protein: CASSAPGLVETQYF

clone size: -
J gene: TRBJ1-6
V gene: TRBV2
CDR3 protein: CASSDPRADKGRRHLHF

clone size: -
J gene: TRBJ1-6
V gene: TRBV2
CDR3 protein: CASSGPTWKSSYNSPLHF

clone size: -
J gene: TRBJ2-5
V gene: TRBV5-6
CDR3 protein: CASSFPGQGTEETQYF

clone size: -
J gene: TRBJ2-1
V gene: TRBV5-6
CDR3 protein: CASSLPSNEQFF

clone size: few
J gene: TRBJ1-1
V gene: TRBV6-1
CDR3 protein: CASSDSGRGPNTEAFF

clone size: once
J gene: TRBJ1-3
V gene: TRBV5-3
CDR3 protein: CARSRGLSSGNTIYF

clone size: -
J gene: TRBJ1-2
V gene: TRBV29-1
CDR3 protein: CSVSRDRDPYGYTF

clone size: -
J gene: TRBJ2-2
V gene: TRBV2
CDR3 protein: CASKNTGELFF

clone size: -
J gene: TRBJ2-4
V gene: TRBV10-3
CDR3 protein: CAISESGGTSGRGDIQYF

clone size: -
J gene: TRBJ2-1
V gene: TRBV30
CDR3 protein: CAWSTSGSSNEQFF

clone size: -
J gene: TRBJ2-3
V gene: TRBV11-2
CDR3 protein: CASSSKSPTGADTQYF

clone size: -
J gene: TRBJ2-5
V gene: TRBV7-2
CDR3 protein: CASSLARGLARGETQYF

clone size: once
J gene: TRBJ1-5
V gene: TRBV19
CDR3 protein: CASSISPIRETGRKYSNQPQHF

clone size: -
J gene: TRBJ1-2
V gene: TRBV6-6
CDR3 protein: CASRTYGYTF

clone size: -
J gene: TRBJ1-2
V gene: TRBV25-1
CDR3 protein: CASSVTPPGCNGYTF

clone size: -
J gene: TRBJ1-2
V gene: TRBV6-1
CDR3 protein: CASSEDRQGRGYTF

clone size: -
J gene: TRBJ2-3
V gene: TRBV2
CDR3 protein: CASSEVDTQYF